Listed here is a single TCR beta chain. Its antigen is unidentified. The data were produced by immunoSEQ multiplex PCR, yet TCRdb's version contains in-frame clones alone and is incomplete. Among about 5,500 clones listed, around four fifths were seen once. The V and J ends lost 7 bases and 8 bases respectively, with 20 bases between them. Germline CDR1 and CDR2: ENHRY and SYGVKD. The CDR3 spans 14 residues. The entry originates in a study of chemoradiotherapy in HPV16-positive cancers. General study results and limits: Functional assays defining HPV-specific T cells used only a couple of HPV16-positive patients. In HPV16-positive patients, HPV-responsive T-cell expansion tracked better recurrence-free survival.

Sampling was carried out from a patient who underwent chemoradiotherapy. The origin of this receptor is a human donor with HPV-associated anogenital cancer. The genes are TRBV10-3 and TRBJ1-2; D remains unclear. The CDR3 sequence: CAITGFGRADGYTF. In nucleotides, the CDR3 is TGTGCCATCACGGGCTTCGGGAGAGCTGACGGCTACACCTTC.